This TCR beta chain was captured in a study of radiotherapy plus CTLA-4 blockade in lung cancer. Points from the study as a whole: Dynamics of early blood T cell clones, together with interferon-beta, were reportedly the best predictors of response. An expansion of tumor-derived TCR clones occurred in blood after radiotherapy plus ipilimumab.

As to this clone: The target antigen is unknown.

This CDR3 contains 15 residues. CDR1 MNHEY and CDR2 SVGAGI come from the germline V gene. The table came from immunoSEQ multiplex PCR; TCRdb's copy has only in-frame clones and leaves some out. The profile shows 13,000 or so clones, 80% to 90% of them singletons. Focal radiation plus CTLA-4 blockade with ipilimumab was given to patients with chemo-refractory metastatic non-small-cell lung cancer. This clonotype was obtained from a human donor with non-small cell lung cancer that progressed on radiotherapy plus ipilimumab. The material sequenced was peripheral blood, taken from a patient treated with radiotherapy plus ipilimumab. This chain links TRBV6-5 with TRBJ2-5; D could derive from TRBD1 or TRBD2 (6 bases each). The J call may be in error: the DNA end matches TRBJ2-7 better. CDR3 DNA: TGTGCCAGCAGTTACAGGCGGGACAACTCCTACGAGCAGTACTTC. Its protein product is CASSYRRDNSYEQYF.